The clone carrying this T cell receptor beta chain was recorded a few times. Its antigen is unidentified. The data were taken from a study of post-analysis software for immune sequencing data. Study-level results: In patients, TRBV5-6, TRBV5-1 and TRBV20-1 belonged to four or five TRBV segments found more frequently than in controls. Controls had significantly higher normalized Chao1 diversity than multiple sclerosis patients.

There are 15 residues in the CDR3. Germline V lookup: CDR1 SGHRS, CDR2 YFSETQ. V was clipped by 2 bases and J by 4 bases; unmatched bases: 7. Unique molecular identifiers were present in the TCR beta cDNA libraries. The yield from about 1 to 10 million T cells was around 500,000 cDNA molecules in total. TCRdb itself ran the PCR reads through MiXCR, one entry per CDR3 protein. This sample has about 200,000 distinct CDR3 sequences, with 29% found just once. Sequencing was carried out using blood. The receptor comes from a girl between 2 and 17 years old with multiple sclerosis. The chain uses TRBV5-1 and TRBJ1-1; 8 bases align to TRBD1. In DNA, the CDR3 is TGCGCCAGCAGCTTAGCAGACAGGGGCCCCACTGAAGCTTTCTTT. This translates into CASSLADRGPTEAFF. The complete variable domain, with remaining parts taken from reference TRBV5-1 and TRBJ1-1, reads KAGVTQTPRYLIKTRGQQVTLSCSPISGHRSVSWYQQTPGQGLQFLFEYFSETQRNKGNFPGRFSGRQFSNSRSEMNVSTLELGDSALYLCASSLADRGPTEAFFGQGTRLTVV.